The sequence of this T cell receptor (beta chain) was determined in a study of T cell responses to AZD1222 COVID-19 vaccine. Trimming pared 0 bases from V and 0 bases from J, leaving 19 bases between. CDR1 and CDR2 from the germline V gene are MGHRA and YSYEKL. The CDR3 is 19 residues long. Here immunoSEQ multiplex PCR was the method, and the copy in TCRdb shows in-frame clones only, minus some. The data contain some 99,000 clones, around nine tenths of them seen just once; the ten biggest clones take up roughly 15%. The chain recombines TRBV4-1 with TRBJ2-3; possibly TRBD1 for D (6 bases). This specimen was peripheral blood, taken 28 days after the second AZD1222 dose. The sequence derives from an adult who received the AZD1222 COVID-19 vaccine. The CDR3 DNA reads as TGCGCCAGCAGCCAAGATATCAGGGGAACCCACTTTAGCACAGATACGCAGTATTTT. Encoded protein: CASSQDIRGTHFSTDTQYF.